One sample yielded the 17 T cell receptor beta chains listed below, sequenced in a study of blood T cell repertoires in COVID-19. TCRdb keeps only in-frame clones here, not all; method: immunoSEQ multiplex PCR. The repertoire consists of 270,000 or so clones, with 86% occurring once and the leading ten covering 2.6%. Sequencing was carried out using PBMCs or T cells enriched from blood (not recorded which). The source of these receptors is a woman aged 18-35 years who had recovered from COVID-19.

The gene calls are TRBV4-1 and TRBJ1-2, with 7 bases matching TRBD1. J gave up 2 bases and V 3 bases, and 0 bases lay outside the gene matches. The CDR3 is 13 amino acids. The germline V gene has CDR1 MGHRA and CDR2 YSYEKL. The chain's CDR3 is CASSQGQNYGYTF. The CDR3 DNA sequence: TGCGCCAGCAGCCAGGGACAGAACTATGGCTACACCTTC.

V gene TRBV12-5 combines with J gene TRBJ1-3; no clear D gene. Trimming left V 7 bases short and J 1 base short, with 8 bases between. Per the germline V gene, CDR1 is LGHNT and CDR2 is FRNRAP. The CDR3 sequence is 13 residues long. In DNA, the CDR3 is TGTGCTAGTGCCCCGAGTTCTGGAAACACCATATATTTT. Its translation: CASAPSSGNTIYF. The whole variable domain, remainder taken from reference TRBV12-5 and TRBJ1-3, is DARVTQTPRHKVTEMGQEVTMRCQPILGHNTVFWYRQTMMQGLELLAYFRNRAPLDDSGMPKDRFSAEMPDATLATLKIQPSEPRDSAVYFCASAPSSGNTIYFGEGSWLTVV.

The chain recombines TRBV19 with TRBJ2-1; 7 positions agree with TRBD2. In germline, CDR1 is LNHDA, CDR2 SQIVND (reference sequence). The CDR3 consists of 14 residues. Trimming at V came to 2 bases and at J to 7 bases, leaving 5 bases not matched to a gene. CDR3 coding DNA: TGTGCCAGTAGTATATCTCTAGCGGCGAATGAGCAGTTCTTC. Its protein is CASSISLAANEQFF.

This clone was detected a few times. The rearrangement uses TRBV30 and TRBJ1-2; 7 bases fit TRBD1. The J segment lost 2 bases and the V segment lost 7 bases, leaving 10 bases of the junction unmatched. CDR3 length: 14 residues. Germline assignment: CDR1 GTSNPN and CDR2 SVGIG (reference sequence). DNA of the CDR3: TGTGCCTCCGATCGGGACAGTTCCAACTATGGCTACACCTTC. This encodes CASDRDSSNYGYTF.

The chain employs TRBV11-3 and TRBJ1-5; D not certain. Trimming cost V 0 bases and J 12 bases, with 15 bases left between them. This CDR3 spans 14 amino acids. From germline, CDR1 is SGHNT and CDR2 YENEEA. The CDR3 DNA reads as TGTGCCAGCAGCTTAGATCGAAGTACTCCCCTCCAGCATTTT. This translates into CASSLDRSTPLQHF.

The genes are TRBV5-1 and TRBJ2-7; D gene ambiguous. The CDR3 sequence is 14 residues long. Trimming took off 2 bases at V and 0 bases at J, with 9 bases between the two ends. Germline lookup yields CDR1 SGHRS and CDR2 YFSETQ. The CDR3 DNA reads TGCGCCAGCAGCTTTACTACAAGCTCCTACGAGCAGTACTTC. Residues: CASSFTTSSYEQYF.

The table lists this clone with a count of one. The V gene is TRBV29-1, the J gene TRBJ2-7; a possible D gene is TRBD2 (6 bases). Trimming cost V 3 bases and J 3 bases, with 12 bases left between them. CDR1 SQVTM and CDR2 ANQGSEA come from the germline V gene. This CDR3 comprises 13 residues. In DNA, the CDR3 is TGCAGCGTTGAGGGTCCGGAGGGCTACGAGCAGTACTTC. This translates into CSVEGPEGYEQYF.

Here the CDR3 DNA reads TGTGCCAGCAGCCGCGGCCTGGAGAAGACCCAGTACTTC. It codes for CASSRGLEKTQYF. The chain employs TRBV3-1 (or the pseudogene TRBV3-2) and TRBJ2-5; D remains ambiguous. This CDR3 is built from 13 residues. V lost 4 bases and J lost 6, with 12 bases in between. Germline V gives CDR1 LGHDT, CDR2 YNNKEL (reference sequence).

J is TRBJ1-1 and V is TRBV9, with D unresolved. The V end lost 4 bases, the J end lost 2 bases, and 12 bases lay between the germline ends. The CDR3 is 14 residues long. The germline gives CDR1 SGDLS, CDR2 YYNGEE. CDR3 bases: TGTGCCAGCAGCATCGATGGAGGTAACACTGAAGCTTTCTTT. Residues: CASSIDGGNTEAFF.

The rearrangement uses TRBV11-3 and TRBJ2-1, with 7 positions matching TRBD1. The V gene end was trimmed by 0 bases and the J gene end by 13 bases; junction bases not matched to a gene: 9. The length of the CDR3 is 14 residues. The V gene's germline CDR1 is SGHNT and CDR2 YENEEA. CDR3 DNA: TGTGCCAGCAGCTTAGAGCCCCGGGACAGCGAACAGTTCTTC. Encoded protein: CASSLEPRDSEQFF.

The count of this clone is one. V and J are TRBV10-2 and TRBJ1-3; a possible D gene is TRBD1 (5 bases). CDR1 is WSHSY, CDR2 SAAADI, per germline. V was trimmed by 8 bases and J by 0 bases, leaving 11 bases between them. This CDR3 comprises 14 residues. As DNA, the CDR3 is TGCGCCAGCGCGGGACCCCGCTCTGGAAACACCATATATTTT. Its protein is CASAGPRSGNTIYF.

This clone has just one count. The V call is TRBV15, the J call TRBJ1-1; TRBD1 agrees at 8 bases. CDR1 and CDR2 from the germline V gene are LNHNV and YYDKDF (reference sequence). This CDR3 spans 17 amino acids. V was pared by 2 bases and J by 4 bases, with 12 bases of the junction left unmatched. The CDR3 is CATSRSGGRGLGTEAFF. For the CDR3, the DNA is TGTGCCACCAGCAGATCGGGGGGCAGGGGGCTCGGCACTGAAGCTTTCTTT.

V is TRBV5-5 and J is TRBJ2-7; a weak D match, TRBD2 (5 bases). With 1 base removed from V and 2 bases from J, the gap between germline ends came to 10 bases. The germline CDR1 and CDR2 sequences are SGHKS and YYEKEE (reference sequence). There are 14 residues in the CDR3. CDR3 DNA sequence: TGTGCCAGCAGCTTGAGGGCCGGGGCCTACGAGCAGTACTTC. Protein: CASSLRAGAYEQYF.

The chain recombines TRBV6-2 or TRBV6-3 with TRBJ1-5, with D unresolved. V lost 4 bases and J lost 4, with 11 bases in between. CDR3 length: 14 amino acids. Germline loops: CDR1 MNHEY, CDR2 SVGEGT. The CDR3 reads CASSWAGRNQPQHF. As DNA, the CDR3 is TGTGCCAGCAGTTGGGCAGGTAGAAATCAGCCCCAGCATTTT.

This chain joins TRBV24-1 and TRBJ1-4; a possible D gene is TRBD1 (6 bases). The CDR3 sequence is 11 residues long. The V end lost 9 bases, the J end lost 7 bases, and 8 bases lay between the germline ends. Looked up from germline, CDR1 is KGHDR and CDR2 is SFDVKD. In DNA, the CDR3 is TGTGCCACCTGGACAGCTGAAAAACTGTTTTTT. Translation: CATWTAEKLFF.

The chain employs TRBV9 and TRBJ2-7; 8 bases agree with TRBD1. This CDR3 region has 17 residues. The V and J ends lost 1 base and 0 bases, in that order; junction bases with no gene match: 9. CDR1 is SGDLS, CDR2 YYNGEE, per germline. The CDR3, as DNA: TGTGCCAGCAGCGTAAACCCGGGGGACAGGATCTCCTACGAGCAGTACTTC. It translates to CASSVNPGDRISYEQYF.

V and J are TRBV5-4 and TRBJ2-5; 9 bases fit TRBD2. Looked up from germline, CDR1 is SGHNT and CDR2 is YYREEE (reference sequence). This CDR3 spans 14 amino acids. The ends lost 4 bases at V and 5 bases at J; junction bases unmatched: 6. CDR3 sequence (DNA): TGTGCCAGCAGCCCCGGACTAGCGTGGGAGACCCAGTACTTC. This translates into CASSPGLAWETQYF. The full variable domain, completed using reference TRBV5-4 and TRBJ2-5, is ETGVTQSPTHLIKTRGQQVTLRCSSQSGHNTVSWYQQALGQGPQFIFQYYREEENGRGNFPPRFSGLQFPNYSSELNVNALELDDSALYLCASSPGLAWETQYFGPGTRLLVL.